The rows below give T cell receptor beta chains drawn from one sample of a study of blood T cell repertoires in COVID-19. Data came from immunoSEQ multiplex PCR; TCRdb stores just in-frame clones and leaves some out. The data hold around 200,000 clones, with nearly 85% observed a single time. The sequenced sample was peripheral blood. The receptors derive from a woman aged 25-40 years with COVID-19, enrolled during active disease. CDR3s include the opening cysteine and the closing phenylalanine or tryptophan. The order of the fields is V gene, clone size, D gene, J gene, CDR3 protein, CDR3 DNA. A D gene is named only where the DNA matches it firmly. Some rows mark clone size as missing; the rest say once, few, many or name a class of expanded clone.

TRBV29-1	once	TRBD1	TRBJ1-2	CSATKWGTGYGYTF	TGCAGCGCCACAAAATGGGGGACAGGGTATGGCTACACCTTC
TRBV27	-	-	TRBJ2-6	CASRPQTAISGANVLTF	TGTGCCAGCAGACCCCAGACAGCGATCTCTGGGGCCAACGTCCTGACTTTC
TRBV27	-	TRBD1	TRBJ1-4	CASSLRLRDRANEKLFF	TGTGCCAGCAGTCTAAGGCTCCGCGACAGGGCTAATGAAAAACTGTTTTTT
TRBV6-2/TRBV6-3	few	TRBD1	TRBJ1-6	CASSSRQGSYNSPLHF	TGTGCCAGCAGTTCGAGACAGGGGTCCTATAATTCACCCCTCCACTTT
TRBV11-2	-	TRBD2	TRBJ2-5	CASSLDTGGWETQYF	TGTGCCAGCAGCTTAGATACGGGGGGGTGGGAGACCCAGTACTTC
TRBV28	-	TRBD1	TRBJ1-5	CASREGTGRSNQPQHF	TGTGCCAGCAGAGAAGGGACAGGCCGAAGCAATCAGCCCCAGCATTTT
TRBV6-2/TRBV6-3	-	-	TRBJ2-7	CASSYGQISYEQYF	TGTGCCAGCAGTTACGGACAGATCTCCTACGAGCAGTACTTC
TRBV5-1	-	TRBD2	TRBJ2-3	CASSSIAGGVGDTQYF	TGCGCCAGCAGCTCCATAGCGGGGGGGGTCGGAGATACGCAGTATTTT
TRBV7-9	-	TRBD2	TRBJ2-1	CASSLVLAEYNEQFF	TGTGCCAGCAGCTTAGTACTAGCGGAATACAATGAGCAGTTCTTC
TRBV9	-	TRBD1	TRBJ2-1	CASNQGQAYNEQFF	TGTGCCAGCAATCAGGGACAGGCCTACAATGAGCAGTTCTTC
TRBV19	-	-	TRBJ1-3	CASSIRGPSGNTIYF	TGTGCCAGTAGTATACGCGGCCCCTCTGGAAACACCATATATTTT
TRBV4-2	once	TRBD1	TRBJ1-6	CASSLISGQGNNSPLHF	TGTGCCAGCAGCCTTATTTCCGGACAGGGGAACAATTCACCCCTCCACTTT
TRBV10-1	-	-	TRBJ1-1	CSLPNTEAFF	TGCTCTCTACCGAACACTGAAGCTTTCTTT
TRBV19	-	TRBD2	TRBJ2-7	CASSISGTYGEQYF	TGTGCCAGTAGTATTAGCGGGACCTATGGGGAGCAGTACTTC
TRBV7-3	-	TRBD2	TRBJ2-3	CASSLSAGVDTQYF	TGTGCCAGCAGCTTAAGCGCGGGGGTAGATACGCAGTATTTT
TRBV19	once	-	TRBJ2-7	CASSPTSLEQYF	TGTGCCAGTAGTCCGACTAGTCTCGAGCAGTACTTC
TRBV3-1/TRBV3-2	-	-	TRBJ2-2	CASSPSQGPGELFF	TGTGCCAGCAGTCCCAGTCAGGGTCCCGGGGAGCTGTTTTTT
TRBV5-6	-	-	TRBJ1-1	CASSLGEIRLGKTEAFF	TGTGCCAGCAGCTTGGGGGAGATCCGGTTAGGGAAAACTGAAGCTTTCTTT
TRBV30	-	TRBD1	TRBJ1-1	CAWRRDRVTEAFF	TGTGCCTGGAGGCGGGACAGAGTCACTGAAGCTTTCTTT
TRBV29-1	-	-	TRBJ1-3	CSATGSSGNTIYF	TGCAGCGCTACAGGGAGCTCTGGAAACACCATATATTTT
TRBV28	once	TRBD1	TRBJ1-4	CASSPGGQEGEKLFF	TGTGCCAGCAGTCCAGGGGGACAGGAAGGTGAAAAACTGTTTTTT
TRBV5-1	-	TRBD1	TRBJ2-2	CASSPRTGSNTGELFF	TGCGCCAGCAGCCCTCGGACAGGGTCGAACACCGGGGAGCTGTTTTTT
TRBV7-3	few	TRBD2	TRBJ2-2	CASSSSGTSGIGELFF	TGTGCCAGCAGCTCCTCCGGGACTAGCGGGATAGGGGAGCTGTTTTTT
TRBV7-2	-	-	TRBJ1-1	CASSLALTGKTEAFF	TGTGCCAGCAGCTTAGCGCTAACAGGAAAAACTGAAGCTTTCTTT
TRBV18	-	-	TRBJ1-5	CASSPDSVYQPQHF	TGTGCCAGCTCACCAGACAGCGTCTATCAGCCCCAGCATTTT
TRBV15	-	-	TRBJ2-7	CATSRSRDYEQYF	TGTGCCACCAGCAGATCCAGGGACTACGAGCAGTACTTC